This T cell receptor (beta chain) was recovered during a study of response to subunit inactivated influenza vaccine. A single record per CDR3 protein comes from TCRdb applying MiXCR to the RT-PCR reads. The data contain some 550,000 distinct CDR3 sequences, 20% to 25% of them singletons. Another study also made use of these data, one on T cells expressing NK-cell markers. That study adds: Libraries used 5'RACE template switching adding universal primer site and UMIs. Researchers got TCR beta repertoires out of sorted CD3+CD56+NKG2C+, CD3+CD56+NKG2C- and CD3+CD56-NKG2C+ T cells. Sequencing covered eight donors, seven HCMV-seropositive and one seronegative. The contribution of dominant NKG2C+ clonotypes to CD8+ T cells in about 6 donors was 1.0-7.0%. There were four donors in whom these clonotypes also led the CD3+CD56-NKG2C+ fraction.

This sequence originates from a man in his forties or fifties who received an inactivated influenza vaccine. The sequenced sample was CD4+ T cells sorted from PBMCs, obtained about 11 days after vaccination.

The CDR3 loop reads CASSYPRAGVSNQPQHF. In DNA form, the CDR3 reads TGTGCCAGCAGTTACCCCAGGGCAGGCGTCAGCAATCAGCCCCAGCATTTT. The chain carries TRBV6-2 or TRBV6-3 and TRBJ1-5; TRBD1 is a possible D gene (5 bases). Germline V gene lookup returns CDR1 MNHEY and CDR2 SVGEGT. Between the trimmed V and J ends, which lost 2 bases and 1 base, there was a span of 15 bases. The CDR3 runs to 17 residues.